The rows below give T cell receptor beta chains drawn from one sample of a study of blood T cells in healthy people across ages. TCRdb re-called the 5' RACE reads through MiXCR, storing one row per CDR3 protein. The sample contains roughly 1.5 million distinct CDR3 sequences, roughly 43% of which appear only once. Sequencing input: blood. The source is a woman between 18 and 29 years old in good health. Each CDR3 is given with its conserved first and last residue. D genes are given only for firm matches. Only part of the rows carry a size: once, few, many, or a class if the clone is expanded.

clone size: -; J gene: TRBJ2-6; V gene: TRBV9; D gene: -; CDR3 protein: CASSVEPGANVLTF; CDR3 DNA: TGTGCCAGCAGCGTAGAACCTGGGGCCAACGTCCTGACTTTC
clone size: once; J gene: TRBJ2-5; V gene: TRBV18; D gene: TRBD2; CDR3 protein: CASSAGLKETQYF; CDR3 DNA: TGTGCCAGCTCCGCGGGACTAAAAGAGACCCAGTACTTC
clone size: once; J gene: TRBJ2-7; V gene: TRBV19; D gene: TRBD2; CDR3 protein: CASSTGGFEQYF; CDR3 DNA: TGTGCCAGTAGTACGGGGGGTTTCGAGCAGTACTTC
clone size: few; J gene: TRBJ2-1; V gene: TRBV29-1; D gene: TRBD1; CDR3 protein: CSVKGRQGAGIEQFF; CDR3 DNA: TGCAGCGTTAAGGGGAGACAGGGGGCCGGTATTGAGCAGTTCTTC
clone size: -; J gene: TRBJ1-2; V gene: TRBV7-9; D gene: -; CDR3 protein: CASSLPYNQNYGYTF; CDR3 DNA: TGTGCCAGCAGCTTGCCCTACAACCAGAACTATGGCTACACCTTC
clone size: -; J gene: TRBJ2-1; V gene: TRBV18; D gene: -; CDR3 protein: CASIPPQVYNEQFF; CDR3 DNA: TGTGCCAGCATCCCCCCGCAGGTCTACAATGAGCAGTTCTTC
clone size: -; J gene: TRBJ1-2; V gene: TRBV20-1; D gene: TRBD1; CDR3 protein: CSARPMVEGAKGYTF; CDR3 DNA: TGCAGTGCTAGACCTATGGTCGAGGGGGCGAAGGGCTACACCTTC
clone size: -; J gene: TRBJ2-1; V gene: TRBV5-1; D gene: -; CDR3 protein: CASGAAGGSYGNEQFF; CDR3 DNA: TGCGCCAGTGGGGCGGCCGGGGGCTCGTATGGCAATGAGCAGTTCTTC
clone size: -; J gene: TRBJ2-1; V gene: TRBV3-1; D gene: TRBD2; CDR3 protein: CASSQETGGRDEQFF; CDR3 DNA: TGTGCCAGCAGCCAAGAGACGGGGGGAAGGGATGAGCAGTTCTTC
clone size: -; J gene: TRBJ2-5; V gene: TRBV5-4; D gene: -; CDR3 protein: CASRKALGFQETQYF; CDR3 DNA: TGTGCCAGCAGGAAGGCACTGGGCTTTCAAGAGACCCAGTACTTC
clone size: -; J gene: TRBJ2-7; V gene: TRBV10-3; D gene: TRBD1; CDR3 protein: CAISEPRDRALEQYF; CDR3 DNA: TGTGCCATCAGTGAGCCTAGGGACAGGGCCCTGGAGCAGTACTTC